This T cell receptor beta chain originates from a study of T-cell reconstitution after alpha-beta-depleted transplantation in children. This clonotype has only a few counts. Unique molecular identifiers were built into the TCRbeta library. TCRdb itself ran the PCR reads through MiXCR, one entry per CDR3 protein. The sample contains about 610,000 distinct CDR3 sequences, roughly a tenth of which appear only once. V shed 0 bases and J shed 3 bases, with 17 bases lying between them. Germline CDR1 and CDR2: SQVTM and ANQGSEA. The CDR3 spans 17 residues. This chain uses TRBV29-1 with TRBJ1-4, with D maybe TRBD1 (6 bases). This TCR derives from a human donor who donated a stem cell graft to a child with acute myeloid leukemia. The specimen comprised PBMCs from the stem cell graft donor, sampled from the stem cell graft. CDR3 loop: CSVEDPSWGGPNEKLFF. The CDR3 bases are TGCAGCGTTGAAGATCCTAGCTGGGGGGGCCCTAATGAAAAACTGTTTTTT. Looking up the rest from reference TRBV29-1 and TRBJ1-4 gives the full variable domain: SAVISQKPSRDICQRGTSLTIQCQVDSQVTMMFWYRQQPGQSLTLIATANQGSEATYESGFVIDKFPISRPNLTFSTLTVSNMSPEDSSIYLCSVEDPSWGGPNEKLFFGSGTQLSVL.